One TCR beta chain is described in this entry. The antigen is not known. This may come from a read error, since a much larger clone is one base off. TCRdb used MiXCR to reprocess the 5' RACE reads, holding one entry per CDR3 protein. The sample holds roughly 60,000 distinct CDR3 sequences, 26% seen once. Study-level findings and limits: Greatest tumor Treg TCR overlap was with tumor naive CD4+ cells.

Tregs were sorted as CD4+CD25+CD127-/low cells. The CDR3 has 14 amino acids. Germline V gene sequence: CDR1 SGHVS, CDR2 FNYEAQ. V usage is TRBV7-6 and J usage is TRBJ2-1, with 8 bases fitting TRBD2. The sample taken for sequencing was tumor-infiltrating Tregs sorted from the breast tumor. The clonotype was recovered from a female donor with breast cancer. CDR3 protein: CTSSYGTRSGEQFF. The CDR3 DNA sequence: TGTACCAGCAGCTACGGGACTAGGTCTGGTGAGCAGTTCTTC. The variable domain in full, with the rest retrieved from reference TRBV7-6 and TRBJ2-1, is GAGVSQSPRYKVTKRGQDVALRCDPISGHVSLYWYRQALGQGPEFLTYFNYEAQQDKSGLPNDRFSAERPEGSISTLTIQRTEQRDSAMYRCTSSYGTRSGEQFFGPGTRLTVL.